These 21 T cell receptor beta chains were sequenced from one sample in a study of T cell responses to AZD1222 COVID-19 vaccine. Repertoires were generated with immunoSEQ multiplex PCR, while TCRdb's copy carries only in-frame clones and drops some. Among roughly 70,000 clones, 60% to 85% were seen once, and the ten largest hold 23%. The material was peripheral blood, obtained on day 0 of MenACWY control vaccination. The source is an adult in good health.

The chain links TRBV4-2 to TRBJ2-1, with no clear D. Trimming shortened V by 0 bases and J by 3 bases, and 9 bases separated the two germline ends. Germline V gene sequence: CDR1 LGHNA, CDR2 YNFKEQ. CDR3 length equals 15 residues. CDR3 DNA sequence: TGTGCCAGCAGCCAAGATCTTGGGGACTACAATGAGCAGTTCTTC. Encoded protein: CASSQDLGDYNEQFF.

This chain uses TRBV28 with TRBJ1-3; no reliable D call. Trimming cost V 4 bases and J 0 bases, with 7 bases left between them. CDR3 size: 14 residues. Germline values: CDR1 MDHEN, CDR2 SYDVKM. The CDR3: CASSSLLSGNTIYF. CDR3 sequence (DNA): TGTGCCAGCAGTTCACTCCTCTCTGGAAACACCATATATTTT.

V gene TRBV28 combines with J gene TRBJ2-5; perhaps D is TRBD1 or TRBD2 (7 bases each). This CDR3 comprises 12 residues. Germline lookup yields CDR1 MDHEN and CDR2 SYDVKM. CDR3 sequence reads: CATAGGVDTQYF. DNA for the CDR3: TGTGCTACAGCAGGGGGGGTGGACACCCAGTACTTC.

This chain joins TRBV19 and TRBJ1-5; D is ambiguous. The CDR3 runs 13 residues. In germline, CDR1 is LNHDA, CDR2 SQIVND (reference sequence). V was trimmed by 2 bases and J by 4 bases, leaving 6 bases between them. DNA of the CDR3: TGTGCCAGTAGTATACAGTATAATCAGCCCCAGCATTTT. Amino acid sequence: CASSIQYNQPQHF.

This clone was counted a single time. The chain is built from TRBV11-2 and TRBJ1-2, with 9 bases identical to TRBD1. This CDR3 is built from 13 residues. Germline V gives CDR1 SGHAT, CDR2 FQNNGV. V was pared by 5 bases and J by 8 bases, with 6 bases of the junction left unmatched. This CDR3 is CASSPGTGRGYTF. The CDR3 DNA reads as TGTGCCAGCAGCCCGGGGACAGGGCGCGGCTACACCTTC.

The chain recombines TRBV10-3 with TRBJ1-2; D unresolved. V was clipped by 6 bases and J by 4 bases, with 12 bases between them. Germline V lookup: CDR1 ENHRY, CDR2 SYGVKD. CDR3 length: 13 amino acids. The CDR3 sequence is CAISDPRGYGYTF. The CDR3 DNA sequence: TGTGCCATCAGCGATCCTCGGGGCTATGGCTACACCTTC.

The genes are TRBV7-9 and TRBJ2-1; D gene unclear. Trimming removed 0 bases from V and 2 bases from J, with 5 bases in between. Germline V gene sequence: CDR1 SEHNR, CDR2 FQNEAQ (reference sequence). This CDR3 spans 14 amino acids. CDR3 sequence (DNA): TGTGCCAGCAGCTTAGCTACTCCCTACAATGAGCAGTTCTTC. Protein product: CASSLATPYNEQFF.

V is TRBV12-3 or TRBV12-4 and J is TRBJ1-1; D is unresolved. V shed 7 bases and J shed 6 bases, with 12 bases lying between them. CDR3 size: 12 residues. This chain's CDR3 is CASTLPGAEAFF. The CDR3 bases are TGTGCCAGCACACTCCCCGGGGCTGAAGCTTTCTTT.

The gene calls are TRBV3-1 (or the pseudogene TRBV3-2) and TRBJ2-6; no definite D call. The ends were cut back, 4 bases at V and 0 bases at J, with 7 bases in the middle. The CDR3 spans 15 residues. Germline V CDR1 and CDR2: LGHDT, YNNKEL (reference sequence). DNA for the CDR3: TGTGCCAGCAGCCCTAAGAGCTCTGGGGCCAACGTCCTGACTTTC. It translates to CASSPKSSGANVLTF.

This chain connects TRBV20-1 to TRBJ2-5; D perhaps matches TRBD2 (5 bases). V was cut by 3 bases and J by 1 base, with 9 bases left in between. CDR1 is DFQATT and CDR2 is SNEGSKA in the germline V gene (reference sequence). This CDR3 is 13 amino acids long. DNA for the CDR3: TGCAGTGCTAGTCCTCGGGGCCAAGAGACCCAGTACTTC. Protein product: CSASPRGQETQYF.

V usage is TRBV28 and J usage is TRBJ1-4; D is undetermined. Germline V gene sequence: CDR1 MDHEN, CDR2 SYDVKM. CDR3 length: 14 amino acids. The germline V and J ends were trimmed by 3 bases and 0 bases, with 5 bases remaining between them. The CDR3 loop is CASSLTATNEKLFF. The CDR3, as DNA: TGTGCCAGCAGTTTGACGGCAACTAATGAAAAACTGTTTTTT.

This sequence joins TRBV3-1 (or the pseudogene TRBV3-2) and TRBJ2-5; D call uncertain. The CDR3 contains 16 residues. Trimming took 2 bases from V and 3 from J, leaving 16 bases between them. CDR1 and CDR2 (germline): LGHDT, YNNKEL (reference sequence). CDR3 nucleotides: TGTGCCAGCAGCCAATTACTCATGGGCGGAAAAGAGACCCAGTACTTC. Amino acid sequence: CASSQLLMGGKETQYF.

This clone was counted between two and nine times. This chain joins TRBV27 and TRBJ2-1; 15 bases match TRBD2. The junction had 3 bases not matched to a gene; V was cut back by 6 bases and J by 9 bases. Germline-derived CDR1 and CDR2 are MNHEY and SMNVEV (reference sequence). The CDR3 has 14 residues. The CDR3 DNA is TGTGCCAGCAGGGGACTAGCGGGGGGTTTTGAGCAGTTCTTC. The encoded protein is CASRGLAGGFEQFF.

The CDR3 reads CASSPGGTDTQYF. CDR3 bases: TGTGCCAGCAGCCCAGGGGGCACAGATACGCAGTATTTT. This chain connects TRBV6-5 to TRBJ2-3, with D possibly matching TRBD1 (6 bases). The germline CDR1 and CDR2 sequences are MNHEY and SVGAGI. V was pared by 6 bases and J by 1 base, with 8 bases between. This CDR3 has 13 residues.

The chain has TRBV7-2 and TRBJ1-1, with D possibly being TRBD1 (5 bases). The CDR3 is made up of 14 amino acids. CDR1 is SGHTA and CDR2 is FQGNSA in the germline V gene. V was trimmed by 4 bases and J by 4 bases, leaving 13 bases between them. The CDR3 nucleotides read TGTGCCAGCAGCTGGGGGGTTGGGGGCACTGAAGCTTTCTTT. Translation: CASSWGVGGTEAFF.

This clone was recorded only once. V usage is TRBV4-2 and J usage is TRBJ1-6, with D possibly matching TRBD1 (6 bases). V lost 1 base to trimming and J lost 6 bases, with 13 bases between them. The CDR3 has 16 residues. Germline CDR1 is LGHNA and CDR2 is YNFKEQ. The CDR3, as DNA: TGTGCCAGCAGCCAAGGCATCGGACAGACTAATTCACCCCTCCACTTT. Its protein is CASSQGIGQTNSPLHF.

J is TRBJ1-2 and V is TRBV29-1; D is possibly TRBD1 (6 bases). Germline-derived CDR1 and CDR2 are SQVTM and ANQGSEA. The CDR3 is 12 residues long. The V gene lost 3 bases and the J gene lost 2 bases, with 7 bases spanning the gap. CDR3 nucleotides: TGCAGCGTTGATGACAGGAACTATGGCTACACCTTC. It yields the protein CSVDDRNYGYTF.

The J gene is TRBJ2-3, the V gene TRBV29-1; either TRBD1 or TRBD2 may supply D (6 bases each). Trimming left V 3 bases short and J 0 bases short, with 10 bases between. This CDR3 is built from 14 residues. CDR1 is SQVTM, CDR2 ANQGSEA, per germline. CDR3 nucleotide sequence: TGCAGCGTTGAGGTGGGGGGCAGCACAGATACGCAGTATTTT. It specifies CSVEVGGSTDTQYF.

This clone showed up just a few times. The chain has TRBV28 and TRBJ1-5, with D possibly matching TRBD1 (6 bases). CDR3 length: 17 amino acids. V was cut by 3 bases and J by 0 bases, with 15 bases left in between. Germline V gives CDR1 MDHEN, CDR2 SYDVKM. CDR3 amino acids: CASSFGRGPYSNQPQHF. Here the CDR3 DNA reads TGTGCCAGCAGTTTTGGCAGGGGACCGTATAGCAATCAGCCCCAGCATTTT.

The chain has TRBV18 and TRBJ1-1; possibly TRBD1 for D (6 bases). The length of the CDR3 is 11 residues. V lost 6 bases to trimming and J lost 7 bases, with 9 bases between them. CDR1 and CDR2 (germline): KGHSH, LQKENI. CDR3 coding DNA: TGTGCCAGCTCTCAGGACAGTGAAGCTTTCTTT. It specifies CASSQDSEAFF.

This CDR3 reads CATSDPKTSGEQFF. CDR3 coding DNA: TGTGCCACCAGTGATCCTAAGACTAGCGGTGAGCAGTTCTTC. The chain couples TRBV24-1 to TRBJ2-1; 9 positions match TRBD2. Germline assignment: CDR1 KGHDR and CDR2 SFDVKD. The ends lost 3 bases at V and 9 bases at J; junction bases unmatched: 5. The CDR3 is 14 residues long.